Given below is one T cell receptor (beta chain) in context. It was with a sample-barcoded 5' primer and a J-beta primer mix that a second PCR of about 7 to 12 cycles was run. TCRdb reanalysed the 5' RACE reads using MiXCR and keeps one entry per CDR3 protein. In the table there are roughly 1,800,000 distinct CDR3 sequences, just under 50% of which are singletons. The data were taken from a study of blood T cells in healthy people across ages. This CDR3 spans 15 amino acids. V is TRBV21-1 and J is TRBJ2-3; the D call in the table, TRBD1, was not verified against the DNA. TRBV21-1 is designated a pseudogene. The sequenced sample was blood. The source of this sequence is a woman aged 40 to 50 in good health. The CDR3 DNA is TGTGCCAGCAGCAACGAGGACAGGGTTACAGATACGCAGTATTTT. Protein product: CASSNEDRVTDTQYF.